Detailed here is one T cell receptor beta chain. Its antigen is currently unknown. These data belong to a study of cytomegalovirus exposure and HLA in healthy donors. Study-wide points: In vitro data verified a few CMV-associated chains as specific for CMV antigens. Only CMV serostatus was available as immune exposure information. Later analysis demonstrated an association between a missense DCLRE1C variant and TCR beta V- and J-gene trimming.

CDR3 length equals 14 residues. Germline-derived CDR1 and CDR2 are SEHNR and FQNEAQ (reference sequence). The V gene end was trimmed by 5 bases and the J gene end by 8 bases; junction bases not matched to a gene: 11. Vbeta (60) and Jbeta (13) primers were used in the PCR. TCRdb's table, derived via immunoSEQ multiplex PCR, lists solely in-frame clones and lacks some. Of 95,000 to 100,000 clones in the sample, approximately 74% were seen once. This rearrangement joins TRBV7-9 to TRBJ1-2; the match to TRBD1 covers 7 bases. The source of this sequence is a male donor in good health and CMV-seronegative. Source material: PBMCs. CDR3 DNA sequence: TGTGCCAGCAGCCACGACAGGGTTAATCGGGGCTACACCTTC. It translates to CASSHDRVNRGYTF.